The 5 T cell receptor beta chains given below trace back to one sample, sequenced in a study of blood T cells in healthy people across ages. A second roughly 6 to 11 cycle PCR used barcoded and J-beta primers. Each CDR3 protein is one row after TCRdb ran MiXCR on the 5' RACE reads. The top ten hold 10% of the sample, which has some 930,000 distinct CDR3 sequences, about 28% seen once. These data were likewise used in another study, on T cells of mothers and their children.

Sequenced sample: blood. The receptors derive from a middle-aged woman in good health.

This clonotype was observed once. This rearrangement joins TRBV5-1 to TRBJ2-3, with TRBD2 as a possible D gene (5 bases). Trimming shortened V by 3 bases and J by 2 bases, and 16 bases separated the two germline ends. This CDR3 has 16 residues. Per the germline V gene, CDR1 is SGHRS and CDR2 is YFSETQ. The CDR3 nucleotides are TGCGCCAGCAGCTCCGAGGAGCGGCCCAACACAGATACGCAGTATTTT. It encodes CASSSEERPNTDTQYF.

This clonotype was seen ten or more times. V usage is TRBV12-5 and J usage is TRBJ2-5, with 8 nucleotides matching TRBD1. This CDR3 is 15 amino acids long. Germline V lookup: CDR1 LGHNT, CDR2 FRNRAP. J gave up 11 bases and V 1 base, and 12 bases lay outside the gene matches. This chain's CDR3 is CASGLDPGTGNKQYF. The CDR3 bases are TGTGCTAGTGGTTTGGACCCCGGGACAGGTAACAAACAGTACTTC.

J is TRBJ2-2 and V is TRBV7-2; 12 bases are a match to TRBD2. V was pared by 5 bases and J by 5 bases, with 9 bases of the junction left unmatched. The CDR3 is 17 residues long. CDR1 and CDR2 (germline): SGHTA, FQGNSA. The CDR3 nucleotides are TGTGCCAGCAGCCCCTCTAGCGGGGGGGCCAGAACCGGGGAGCTGTTTTTT. Protein sequence: CASSPSSGGARTGELFF. Complete variable domain (other parts from reference TRBV7-2 and TRBJ2-2): GAGVSQSPSNKVTEKGKDVELRCDPISGHTALYWYRQSLGQGLEFLIYFQGNSAPDKSGLPSDRFSAERTGGSVSTLTIQRTQQEDSAVYLCASSPSSGGARTGELFFGEGSRLTVL.

V gene TRBV5-1 combines with J gene TRBJ1-1; D not certain. The germline CDR1 and CDR2 sequences are SGHRS and YFSETQ. V was trimmed by 3 bases and J by 2 bases, leaving 11 bases between them. The CDR3 is 14 amino acids. DNA of the CDR3: TGCGCCAGCAGCTCTGGGTGGGCCAACACTGAAGCTTTCTTT. As protein: CASSSGWANTEAFF.

The chain carries TRBV29-1 and TRBJ2-5; 7 nucleotides line up with TRBD2. The J call may not be correct, given that the DNA end is closer to TRBJ2-7. In germline, CDR1 is SQVTM, CDR2 ANQGSEA. The CDR3 totals 11 residues. The CDR3 DNA reads as TGCAGCGCCAGCGGGAACTACGAGCAGTACTTC. It specifies CSASGNYEQYF.